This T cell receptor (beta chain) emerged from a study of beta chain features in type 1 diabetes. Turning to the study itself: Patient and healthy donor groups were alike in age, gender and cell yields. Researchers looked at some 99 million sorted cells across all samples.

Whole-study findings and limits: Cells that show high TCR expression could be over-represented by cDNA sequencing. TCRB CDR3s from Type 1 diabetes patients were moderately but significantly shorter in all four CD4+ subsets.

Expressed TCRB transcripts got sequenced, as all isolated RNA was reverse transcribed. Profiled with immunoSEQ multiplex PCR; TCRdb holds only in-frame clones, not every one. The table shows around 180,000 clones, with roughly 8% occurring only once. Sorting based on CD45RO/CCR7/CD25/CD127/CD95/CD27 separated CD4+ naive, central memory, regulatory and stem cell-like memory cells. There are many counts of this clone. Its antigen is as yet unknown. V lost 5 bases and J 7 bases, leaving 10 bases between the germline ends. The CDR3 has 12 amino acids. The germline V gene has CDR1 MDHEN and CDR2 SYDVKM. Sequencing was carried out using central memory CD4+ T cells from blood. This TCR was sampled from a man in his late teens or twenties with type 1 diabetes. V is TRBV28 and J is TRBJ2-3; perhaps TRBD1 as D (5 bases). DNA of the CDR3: TGTGCCAGCAGTCCAGGGCGGAATACGCAGTATTTT. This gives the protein CASSPGRNTQYF.